The sequence of this T cell receptor (beta chain) was determined in a study of shared clonotypes between healthy human individuals (dated by TCRdb to the early 2020s). About the investigation overall: A couple of women and a few men aged 18 to 49 years were included in the cohort. For each donor, CD4 naive and CD4 memory were each given three plates, CD8 naive was given two plates, and CD8 memory was given one plate. Blood TCR repertoires of about 5 healthy adults were deeply sequenced to estimate repertoire size and the extent of clonotype sharing between individuals. Libraries were prepared and TCR repertoires were sequenced by different laboratories using diverse techniques, in order to increase sequencing depth and limit assay-specific biases. Each donor's leukapheresis produced roughly between about 0.8 and 10 billion PBMCs.

CDR1 and CDR2, per the germline V gene, are MDHEN and SYDVKM. V is clipped by 2 bases and J by 5 bases, and the sequence between their germline boundaries is 9 bases long. Reading from cysteine to phenylalanine, the CDR3 counts 14 amino acids. Only the CDR3 DNA is retained, 42 bases long and in frame from the first base. What the study reported, not specific to this receptor: Naive subsets generally had larger estimated clonotype richness than memory subsets. Because the study included a small number of donors, the genetic and exposure-history diversity represented was limited. Clonotypes shared by all four sorted-subset donors showed higher generation probabilities than non-shared clonotypes. When four donors were compared, the shared fraction of clonotypes was around 5% for naive CD4, about 4% for naive CD8, roughly 2.3% for memory CD4, and 0.3% to 0.5% for memory CD8. Sampling was restricted to blood, and TCR repertoires in tissues likely differ from the TCR repertoires found in blood. Incomplete sequencing was indicated by rarefaction of sorted-subset datasets, despite the large sequencing depth. Based on pairwise subsampling, the degree of clonotype sharing among donors was expected to be affected by sequencing depth.

CD8 naive samples consisted of CD45RO-negative cells that were positively selected for CCR7, yielding a CD45RA+CCR7+ population without TemRA cells. Donors were healthy HIV-negative adults with no recently reported acute infections or vaccinations. All donors were Caucasian adults living in Nashville, Tennessee, USA. Blood was collected by leukapheresis, and PBMCs were isolated by Ficoll-Histopaque density gradient centrifugation and then cryopreserved in liquid nitrogen vapor phase. Analytical flow cytometry was used to check the purity and quantity of every magnetically sorted T cell population. Genomic DNA was isolated from each sorted fraction and quantified by UV absorbance on a Nanodrop 2000c. Using the deep immunoSEQ assay, multiplex PCR amplified TCR CDR3 regions from genomic DNA. Extracted genomic DNA from each cell subset was distributed evenly across all wells of several immunoSEQ 96-well plates, and each plate was treated as a replicate. For sorted subsets, 200 to 250 ng genomic DNA, equal to tens of thousands of T cell genomes, was loaded into each replicate PCR. The purified libraries were quantified using a Qubit 3.0 fluorometer, sized with a Bioanalyzer 2100, and then quantified again using the KAPA Library Quantification kit. Every immunoSEQ 96-well plate was sequenced on a dedicated single-read 150-cycle Illumina NextSeq 550 flow cell. In the original analysis: Because only junctional sequences without quality scores were contained in the immunoSEQ output, filtering matching that applied to full-length reads could not be performed. To assign V/J genes and CDR3, sequences were annotated using PyIR, a Python wrapper for IgBLAST v1.9, with IMGT germline references. Any read was removed if the V/J assignment was weak (E-value above 1e-6), the CDR3 was missing, or the read contained stop codons, out-of-frame junctions, or ambiguous translated residues. V3J clonotypes were defined as sequences sharing an identical inferred V gene, J gene, and CDR3 amino acid sequence. Percentage overlap between repertoires was calculated by dividing the number of shared unique clonotypes by the size of the smaller repertoire. Three approaches were used to assess repertoire richness: RTK rarefaction, the Chao1 estimator, and Recon v2.1 estimates of unobserved clonotypes. Generation probabilities were computed with OLGA for all TCRbeta clonotypes obtained by the gDNA method from a few donors. TCRdb holds this immuneACCESS table with in-frame rearrangements only. Some clones are missing; in checked studies, unresolved V genes explain under half, and the rest has no known cause. The V and J calls and the clone size are those of that table, but D and trimming were determined from the DNA. The sample records some 2.1 million clones, around 95% of which are singletons. The top ten clonotypes cover approximately 1.6% of the sample.

Note on this clone: Its target antigen remains unknown. No per-base quality is available; no much larger clone lies one base away.

The sample consisted of naive CD8+ T cells from PBMCs. The cell subset or site label, read with the paper, signifies: CD45RA+CCR7+. The origin of this receptor is a young man in good health. Some clones in this sample may be carry-over from other donors' samples. This receptor chain uses TRBV28 and TRBJ2-2; the D call is tentative, TRBD1 or TRBD2, as each matches 5 bases. The CDR3 protein is CASSLQGETGELFF. The DNA reads as follows: TGTGCCAGCAGTTTACAGGGAGAAACCGGGGAGCTGTTTTTT. The full variable domain, completed from the reference TRBV28 and TRBJ2-2 proteins outside the CDR3, reads DVKVTQSSRYLVKRTGEKVFLECVQDMDHENMFWYRQDPGLGLRLIYFSYDVKMKEKGDIPEGYSVSREKKERFSLILESASTNQTSMYLCASSLQGETGELFFGEGSRLTVL.